This entry concerns a single TCR beta chain. This record belongs to a study of blood T cell repertoires in COVID-19. Turning to the study itself: The origin of the acute and convalescent COVID-19 samples was the United States, Italy and Spain. PBMCs, B-cell-depleted T cells, or T cells were the source of the cDNA or gDNA that made up the material.

How the authors handled the data: From reference gene primer amplification, estimates of nucleated cell counts were derived. TCRdb's copy holds only in-frame clones and misses some; the assay was immunoSEQ multiplex PCR. The DNA gave D and trimming, while V, J and clone size come from that table. The sample holds some 99,000 clones, 80% to 90% seen once. Trimming took 6 bases from V and 6 from J; bases not matched to a gene: 1. This CDR3 is built from 13 residues. Specimen: peripheral blood. This chain joins TRBV12-3 or TRBV12-4 and TRBJ2-4; TRBD2 matches 11 bases. The sequence was collected from a woman older than 75 with active or convalescent COVID-19. CDR3 amino acids: CASRGLAVNIQYF. The CDR3 DNA reads TGTGCCAGCAGGGGACTAGCGGTAAACATTCAGTACTTC.